This T cell receptor beta chain was sequenced in a study of OX40 agonist ivuxolimab in advanced cancers. The repertoire was sequenced with immunoSEQ multiplex PCR; TCRdb's copy has only in-frame clones and lacks some. Of approximately 63,000 clones in the sample, over 75% were seen once. Looked up from germline, CDR1 is MGHRA and CDR2 is YSYEKL. With 3 bases removed from V and 4 bases from J, the gap between germline ends came to 25 bases. The CDR3 consists of 19 residues. The sequencing here drew on CD4+ or CD8+ T cells sorted from blood, taken in a trial of the OX40 agonist ivuxolimab. This TCR derives from an adult with an advanced solid tumor such as melanoma, head and neck, liver or kidney cancer. This chain links TRBV4-1 with TRBJ2-1, with D tentatively TRBD2 (5 bases). CDR3 protein: CASSQVARAGLFPYNEQFF. The CDR3 nucleotides read TGCGCCAGCAGCCAGGTCGCGAGGGCCGGGCTATTCCCATACAATGAGCAGTTCTTC.